This entry lists 23 T cell receptor beta chains sequenced from one sample in a study of blood T cell repertoires in COVID-19. Using immunoSEQ multiplex PCR, the repertoire was profiled, and TCRdb retains in-frame clones only, with some absent. The sample yields about 430,000 clones, nearly 90% seen once. Sequenced: PBMCs or T cells enriched from blood (not recorded which). The origin of the receptors is a woman under 30 who had been exposed to COVID-19.

The genes are TRBV28 and TRBJ1-2, with 10 bases aligning to TRBD1. The germline V gene encodes CDR1 MDHEN and CDR2 SYDVKM. The CDR3 is made up of 14 amino acids. J gave up 8 bases and V 3 bases, and 6 bases lay outside the gene matches. In DNA, the CDR3 is TGTGCCAGCAGTTTGGTGACAGGGGGCGTAGGCTACACCTTC. It translates to CASSLVTGGVGYTF.

V gene TRBV9 combines with J gene TRBJ2-7; 7 positions match TRBD2. CDR3 length equals 15 residues. Germline loops: CDR1 SGDLS, CDR2 YYNGEE. Trimming at V came to 4 bases and at J to 0 bases, leaving 7 bases not matched to a gene. The CDR3 protein is CASSPAAGFSYEQYF. In nucleotides, the CDR3 is TGTGCCAGCAGCCCCGCAGCGGGGTTCTCCTACGAGCAGTACTTC.

V usage is TRBV5-4 and J usage is TRBJ2-1; 9 nucleotides match TRBD1. The CDR3 is made up of 16 amino acids. The germline V gene encodes CDR1 SGHNT and CDR2 YYREEE (reference sequence). Trimming removed 0 bases from V and 2 bases from J; junction bases left unmatched: 3. CDR3 protein: CASSLGGQGPYNEQFF. In nucleotides, the CDR3 is TGTGCCAGCAGCTTGGGGGGACAGGGACCCTACAATGAGCAGTTCTTC. The whole variable domain, remainder taken from reference TRBV5-4 and TRBJ2-1, is ETGVTQSPTHLIKTRGQQVTLRCSSQSGHNTVSWYQQALGQGPQFIFQYYREEENGRGNFPPRFSGLQFPNYSSELNVNALELDDSALYLCASSLGGQGPYNEQFFGPGTRLTVL.

This clone was observed a single time. The rearrangement joins TRBV2 to TRBJ1-5, with a possible D match to TRBD1 (6 bases). Trimming took 3 bases from V and 1 from J, leaving 16 bases between them. Germline V gene data show CDR1 as SNHLY and CDR2 as FYNNEI. The CDR3 sequence is 17 residues long. The CDR3 reads CASSEVGGWRSNQPQHF. The CDR3 nucleotides read TGTGCCAGCAGTGAGGTTGGGGGCTGGAGAAGCAATCAGCCCCAGCATTTT.

A single count supports this clone. The gene calls are TRBV5-1 and TRBJ1-2; TRBD1 agrees at 9 bases. CDR3 length: 16 residues. CDR1 is SGHRS, CDR2 YFSETQ, per germline. The V gene end was trimmed by 4 bases and the J gene end by 2 bases; junction bases not matched to a gene: 9. The CDR3 region is CASSLGRDRANYGYTF. CDR3 nucleotides: TGCGCCAGCAGCCTTGGTCGGGACAGGGCAAACTATGGCTACACCTTC.

This chain connects TRBV13 to TRBJ2-4; TRBD1 aligns across 7 bases. Trimming removed 5 bases from V and 3 bases from J; junction bases left unmatched: 4. This CDR3 spans 14 amino acids. Germline V gene data show CDR1 as PRHDT and CDR2 as FYEKMQ (reference sequence). DNA of the CDR3: TGTGCCAGCAGCCGGGACAGCCTCAAAAACATTCAGTACTTC. Residues: CASSRDSLKNIQYF. The whole variable domain, remainder taken from reference TRBV13 and TRBJ2-4, is AAGVIQSPRHLIKEKRETATLKCYPIPRHDTVYWYQQGPGQDPQFLISFYEKMQSDKGSIPDRFSAQQFSDYHSELNMSSLELGDSALYFCASSRDSLKNIQYFGAGTRLSVL.

The chain carries TRBV15 and TRBJ2-1; 9 nucleotides align to TRBD2. Unmatched junction bases numbered 4, after V lost 1 base and J lost 9 bases. This CDR3 is built from 14 residues. From germline, CDR1 is LNHNV and CDR2 YYDKDF (reference sequence). This chain's CDR3 is CATSRGTSEGEQFF. DNA of the CDR3: TGTGCCACCAGCAGAGGGACTAGCGAAGGTGAGCAGTTCTTC.

This sequence joins TRBV29-1 and TRBJ2-7, with TRBD1 matching over 8 bases. The V and J ends lost 4 bases and 3 bases, in that order; junction bases with no gene match: 5. The CDR3 covers 13 residues. Germline loops: CDR1 SQVTM, CDR2 ANQGSEA. The CDR3 protein is CSVGAGGNYEQYF. The DNA of the CDR3 is TGCAGCGTTGGGGCAGGGGGCAACTACGAGCAGTACTTC.

The chain combines TRBV5-1 with TRBJ2-7, with a possible D match to TRBD1 (5 bases). Per germline, CDR1 SGHRS and CDR2 YFSETQ. The CDR3 totals 14 residues. Between the trimmed V and J ends, which lost 4 bases and 2 bases, there was a span of 13 bases. CDR3 region: CASSVVDTTYEQYF. The CDR3 coding sequence is TGCGCCAGCAGCGTGGTGGACACGACCTACGAGCAGTACTTC.

The chain recombines TRBV7-2 with TRBJ1-5, with TRBD1 matching over 10 bases. Per germline, CDR1 SGHTA and CDR2 FQGNSA. This CDR3 region has 14 residues. V gave up 2 bases and J gave up 9 bases; unmatched junction bases: 4. The chain's CDR3 is CASSLMGQGMPQHF. CDR3 coding DNA: TGTGCCAGCAGCTTAATGGGACAGGGGATGCCCCAGCATTTT.

CDR3 coding DNA: TGTGCCCCAACTCCTACTAGCGGAGCATACGAGCAGTACTTC. Its protein product is CAPTPTSGAYEQYF. J is TRBJ2-7 and V is TRBV24-1, with 8 positions matching TRBD2. Germline CDR1 reads KGHDR; CDR2 reads SFDVKD. With V trimmed by 12 bases and J by 4 bases, 13 bases remained unmatched. This CDR3 region has 14 residues.

The chain has TRBV5-6 and TRBJ1-2, with a tentative D call TRBD1 (5 bases). Germline values: CDR1 SGHDT, CDR2 YYEEEE. The CDR3 is made up of 15 amino acids. Trimming took 0 bases from V and 5 from J, leaving 14 bases between them. The CDR3 sequence: CASSLAQALPYGYTF. The DNA for the CDR3 is TGTGCCAGCAGCTTGGCACAGGCTCTCCCATATGGCTACACCTTC.

The chain employs TRBV5-5 and TRBJ1-6; 10 nucleotides agree with TRBD1. Losses at the gene ends were 1 base for V and 11 bases for J; bases not matched to a gene: 15. CDR1 and CDR2 (germline): SGHKS, YYEKEE (reference sequence). The CDR3 consists of 18 residues. The CDR3 sequence: CASSLNPPVGQGWAPLHF. CDR3 bases: TGTGCCAGCAGCTTGAACCCCCCCGTGGGACAGGGGTGGGCACCCCTCCACTTT.

This clone was picked up one time. The genes are TRBV6-4 and TRBJ2-3; unclear D gene. The germline CDR1 and CDR2 sequences are MRHNA and SNTAGT. With 4 bases removed from V and 0 bases from J, the gap between germline ends came to 11 bases. The CDR3 sequence is 15 residues long. CDR3 region: CASSVGAYSTDTQYF. The CDR3 nucleotides are TGTGCCAGCAGTGTGGGCGCCTATAGCACAGATACGCAGTATTTT.

This chain uses TRBV9 with TRBJ2-5; D possibly corresponds to TRBD2 (6 bases). With 3 bases removed from V and 4 bases from J, the gap between germline ends came to 16 bases. Germline CDR1 is SGDLS and CDR2 is YYNGEE. The CDR3 is 15 residues long. The CDR3 DNA sequence: TGTGCCAGCAGCGGAGGGGACTCTCTAATAGAGACCCAGTACTTC. Amino acid sequence: CASSGGDSLIETQYF. Filled out from reference TRBV9 and TRBJ2-5, the complete variable domain reads DSGVTQTPKHLITATGQRVTLRCSPRSGDLSVYWYQQSLDQGLQFLIQYYNGEERAKGNILERFSAQQFPDLHSELNLSSLELGDSALYFCASSGGDSLIETQYFGPGTRLLVL.

This clone was counted a single time. The rearrangement joins TRBV7-9 to TRBJ1-6, with TRBD1 identical over 7 bases. Germline lookup yields CDR1 SEHNR and CDR2 FQNEAQ (reference sequence). The CDR3 has 15 amino acids. Trimming at V came to 5 bases and at J to 6 bases, leaving 7 bases not matched to a gene. The chain's CDR3 is CASSPGTEINSPLHF. For the CDR3, the DNA is TGTGCCAGCAGCCCAGGGACAGAAATTAATTCACCCCTCCACTTT.

This clone was counted many times. This chain connects TRBV7-8 to TRBJ1-5; D perhaps matches TRBD1 (5 bases). The V gene lost 1 base and the J gene lost 5 bases, with 15 bases spanning the gap. The CDR3 is 16 amino acids. Per germline, CDR1 SGHVS and CDR2 FQNEAQ. The CDR3 DNA is TGTGCCAGCAGCTTAGTAGGGGCAGAAATATATCAGCCCCAGCATTTT. Its translation is CASSLVGAEIYQPQHF. Based on the CDR3 plus reference TRBV7-8 and TRBJ1-5, the full variable domain is GAGVSQSPRYKVAKRGQDVALRCDPISGHVSLFWYQQALGQGPEFLTYFQNEAQLDKSGLPSDRFFAERPEGSVSTLKIQRTQQEDSAVYLCASSLVGAEIYQPQHFGDGTRLSIL.

The rearrangement links TRBV5-1 to TRBJ2-7; perhaps TRBD1 as D (6 bases). The CDR3 runs 13 residues. The V end lost 2 bases, the J end lost 2 bases, and 8 bases lay between the germline ends. From germline, CDR1 is SGHRS and CDR2 YFSETQ. The CDR3 loop is CASSFGTTYEQYF. In DNA form, the CDR3 reads TGCGCCAGCAGCTTTGGGACAACCTACGAGCAGTACTTC.

The V and J genes are TRBV7-2 and TRBJ2-1; D not certain. Trimming took 3 bases from V and 7 from J, leaving 13 bases between them. Germline CDR1 and CDR2: SGHTA and FQGNSA. The CDR3 is made up of 14 amino acids. The CDR3 sequence is CASSLSLLENEQFF. Written as DNA, the CDR3 is TGTGCCAGCAGCTTGAGCCTACTCGAAAATGAGCAGTTCTTC.

The chain carries TRBV18 and TRBJ1-1, with 8 bases fitting TRBD1. CDR1 and CDR2 from the germline V gene are KGHSH and LQKENI. The trim removed 2 bases at V and 1 base at J, leaving 3 bases unmatched. This CDR3 is 15 amino acids long. CDR3 bases: TGTGCCAGCTCACCATCTACAGGGGGGAACACTGAAGCTTTCTTT. Translating gives CASSPSTGGNTEAFF. Complete variable domain (other parts from reference TRBV18 and TRBJ1-1): NAGVMQNPRHLVRRRGQEARLRCSPMKGHSHVYWYRQLPEEGLKFMVYLQKENIIDESGMPKERFSAEFPKEGPSILRIQQVVRGDSAAYFCASSPSTGGNTEAFFGQGTRLTVV.

The chain uses TRBV5-1 and TRBJ1-5; TRBD1 aligns across 7 bases. The V gene's germline CDR1 is SGHRS and CDR2 YFSETQ. The J segment lost 4 bases and the V segment lost 4 bases, leaving 5 bases of the junction unmatched. The CDR3 is 14 amino acids. DNA of the CDR3: TGCGCCAGCAGCCGGGACAGTCCAAATCAGCCCCAGCATTTT. This translates into CASSRDSPNQPQHF.

This clone turned up a few times. V and J are TRBV5-8 and TRBJ1-6; perhaps TRBD1 as D (6 bases). This CDR3 has 18 amino acids. With 4 bases removed from V and 0 bases from J, the gap between germline ends came to 17 bases. CDR1 and CDR2 from the germline V gene are SGHTS and YDEGEE. The CDR3 DNA is TGTGCCAGCAGCCCTTGGTCAGGGACAAGCTCCTATAATTCACCCCTCCACTTT. Translation: CASSPWSGTSSYNSPLHF. The whole variable domain, filled in from reference TRBV5-8 and TRBJ1-6, reads EAGVTQSPTHLIKTRGQQATLRCSPISGHTSVYWYQQALGLGLQFLLWYDEGEERNRGNFPPRFSGRQFPNYSSELNVNALELEDSALYLCASSPWSGTSSYNSPLHFGNGTRLTVT.

This sequence joins TRBV6-5 and TRBJ1-1; tentative D call: TRBD1 (5 bases). The CDR3 runs to 14 residues. Germline CDR1 MNHEY, CDR2 SVGAGI. V was clipped by 10 bases and J by 2 bases, with 17 bases between them. CDR3 sequence (DNA): TGTGCCATCCACTCGAACAGGACAAACACTGAAGCTTTCTTT. Its translation: CAIHSNRTNTEAFF.